These 25 T cell receptor beta chains share one sample of origin, sequenced in a study of PD-L1 blockade in urothelial cancer. Profiled with immunoSEQ multiplex PCR; TCRdb holds only in-frame clones, not every one. This sample has around 130,000 clones, with about 88% found just once. As to time point: pretreatment peripheral blood. The specimen was PBMCs, collected around atezolizumab (anti-PD-L1) treatment. The receptors shown here come from a middle-aged man with urothelial cancer.

J is TRBJ2-5 and V is TRBV6-5, with D possibly matching TRBD2 (5 bases). The DNA end is more similar to TRBJ2-7, so the J call may be wrong. This CDR3 contains 13 residues. Germline V lookup: CDR1 MNHEY, CDR2 SVGAGI. CDR3 sequence reads: CASSRGYAYEQYF. In DNA, the CDR3 is TGTGCCAGCAGCCGCGGGTACGCCTACGAGCAGTACTTC.

The chain is built from TRBV5-4 and TRBJ2-5; the D is unclear. The CDR3 extends over 13 amino acids. CDR1 is SGHNT and CDR2 is YYREEE in the germline V gene (reference sequence). The V and J ends lost 3 bases and 5 bases respectively, with 11 bases between them. CDR3 in amino acids: CASSYGGRETQYF. The CDR3 DNA is TGTGCCAGCAGCTATGGTGGGCGTGAGACCCAGTACTTC.

The V call is TRBV28, the J call TRBJ2-7; D remains ambiguous. The V gene's germline CDR1 is MDHEN and CDR2 SYDVKM. This CDR3 is built from 15 residues. V shed 10 bases and J shed 1 base, with 20 bases lying between them. CDR3 DNA sequence: TGTGCCACCACGCCCACAGACCGCCTATCCTACGAGCAGTACTTC. Its translation is CATTPTDRLSYEQYF.

CDR3 DNA sequence: TGTGCCAGCAGTGACCTACTGGGCAGGGTCAATTCACCCCTCCACTTT. The encoded protein is CASSDLLGRVNSPLHF. The V call is TRBV6-1, the J call TRBJ1-6; a possible D gene is TRBD1 (5 bases). This CDR3 has 16 residues. Trimming removed 3 bases at V and 7 bases at J, with 16 bases between. Germline V CDR1 and CDR2: MNHNS, SASEGT.

On this clone: The junction shows a germline mismatch at one end, possibly a read error. CDR3 nucleotides: TGTGCTAGCAGCTTAGGGGCCCAAGGGGTTTATGAGCAGTTCTTC. Translating it yields CASSLGAQGVYEQFF. The gene calls are TRBV7-7 and TRBJ2-1, with D possibly TRBD1 on 5 matching bases. CDR3 length equals 15 residues. Looked up from germline, CDR1 is SSHAT and CDR2 is FNYEAQ (reference sequence).

The chain combines TRBV2 with TRBJ1-4; D is unresolved. CDR1 and CDR2 (germline): SNHLY, FYNNEI. V was shortened by 3 bases and J by 8 bases, with 10 bases between the two germline ends. The CDR3 covers 13 residues. CDR3 residues: CASSESGREKLFF. Written as DNA, the CDR3 is TGTGCCAGCAGTGAGAGCGGGCGGGAAAAACTGTTTTTT.

The rearrangement uses TRBV6-1 and TRBJ1-5, with D possibly TRBD1 on 5 matching bases. Trimming shortened V by 6 bases and J by 2 bases, and 14 bases separated the two germline ends. The CDR3 is 15 residues long. The V gene's germline CDR1 is MNHNS and CDR2 SASEGT. Here the CDR3 DNA reads TGTGCCAGCAGCCTCGCGGGGGGAGGCAATCAGCCCCAGCATTTT. It specifies CASSLAGGGNQPQHF.

The chain joins TRBV7-9 to TRBJ1-5, with a weak D call TRBD1 (6 bases). The CDR3 runs 13 residues. Trimming left V 4 bases short and J 7 bases short, with 11 bases between. Germline assignment: CDR1 SEHNR and CDR2 FQNEAQ (reference sequence). The CDR3, as DNA: TGTGCCAGCAGCTCAGGGGAAGGCCAGCCCCAGCATTTT. Encoded protein: CASSSGEGQPQHF.

The CDR3 region has the DNA TGTGCCAGCATTGATTCCTACGCTGGAAACACCATATATTTT. Translated: CASIDSYAGNTIYF. V gene TRBV28 combines with J gene TRBJ1-3; D unclear. Germline CDR1 reads MDHEN; CDR2 reads SYDVKM. CDR3 length: 14 amino acids. V was trimmed by 7 bases and J by 2 bases, leaving 12 bases between them.

Only a few counts were recorded for this clone. V is TRBV7-9 and J is TRBJ1-5; D gene ambiguous. CDR1 is SEHNR and CDR2 is FQNEAQ in the germline V gene (reference sequence). V was cut by 0 bases and J by 3 bases, with 6 bases left in between. The CDR3 runs to 14 residues. CDR3 amino acids: CASSLAADNQPQHF. The CDR3 nucleotides read TGTGCCAGCAGCTTAGCAGCGGACAATCAGCCCCAGCATTTT.

The J gene is TRBJ2-4, the V gene TRBV23-1; no definite D call. TRBV23-1 is filed as an ORF, its function uncertain. The CDR3 consists of 20 residues. The V end lost 0 bases, the J end lost 0 bases, and 21 bases lay between the germline ends. The CDR3 loop is CASSQSPPSRQPLAKNIQYF. The CDR3 nucleotides read TGCGCCAGCAGTCAATCTCCCCCCTCCAGACAACCGCTAGCCAAAAACATTCAGTACTTC.

The V gene is TRBV27, the J gene TRBJ2-3, with TRBD2 matching 7 bases. The CDR3 has 15 residues. Germline lookup yields CDR1 MNHEY and CDR2 SMNVEV (reference sequence). J gave up 4 bases and V 5 bases, and 9 bases lay outside the gene matches. CDR3 DNA: TGTGCCAGCAGTGGGGGGTCCGGGAGGCCAGATACGCAGTATTTT. Translating it yields CASSGGSGRPDTQYF.

The gene calls are TRBV30 and TRBJ2-1; 11 bases are a match to TRBD2. CDR1 and CDR2 (germline): GTSNPN, SVGIG (reference sequence). V shed 1 base, J shed 0 bases, and the junction held 8 bases outside the gene matches. The CDR3 runs 18 residues. The CDR3 sequence is CAWSALGLAVSSYNEQFF. As DNA, the CDR3 is TGTGCCTGGAGTGCACTGGGACTAGCGGTGAGCTCCTACAATGAGCAGTTCTTC.

The V call is TRBV2, the J call TRBJ2-5, with 7 nucleotides matching TRBD2. The CDR3 runs to 13 residues. Germline V CDR1 and CDR2: SNHLY, FYNNEI. V dropped 7 bases and J dropped 1; count of bases not matched to a gene: 3. CDR3 in amino acids: CASTSGLQETQYF. The DNA of the CDR3 is TGTGCCAGCACTAGCGGCCTCCAAGAGACCCAGTACTTC.

This clone was detected a few times. The rearrangement links TRBV7-8 to TRBJ1-2, with 9 nucleotides matching TRBD1. The length of the CDR3 is 15 residues. V dropped 3 bases and J dropped 4; count of bases not matched to a gene: 6. The V gene's germline CDR1 is SGHVS and CDR2 FQNEAQ. CDR3 bases: TGTGCCAGCAGCTTGGATGGACAGGGGTTCTATGGCTACACCTTC. Amino acid sequence: CASSLDGQGFYGYTF. The full variable domain, completed using reference TRBV7-8 and TRBJ1-2, is GAGVSQSPRYKVAKRGQDVALRCDPISGHVSLFWYQQALGQGPEFLTYFQNEAQLDKSGLPSDRFFAERPEGSVSTLKIQRTQQEDSAVYLCASSLDGQGFYGYTFGSGTRLTVV.

V gene TRBV28 combines with J gene TRBJ1-2; 8 bases fit TRBD1. The germline V gene encodes CDR1 MDHEN and CDR2 SYDVKM. This CDR3 contains 12 residues. With 5 bases clipped from V and 10 bases from J, the junction kept 6 bases outside the gene matches. The DNA for the CDR3 is TGTGCCAGCAGTCTTACAGGGGGAGACTACACCTTC. Amino acid sequence: CASSLTGGDYTF.

The chain recombines TRBV7-6 with TRBJ2-2, with a weak D call TRBD2 (5 bases). With 5 bases removed from V and 8 bases from J, the gap between germline ends came to 18 bases. The CDR3 runs 15 residues. CDR1 and CDR2 (germline): SGHVS, FNYEAQ. The CDR3 is CASSHASGPQGELFF. The CDR3 nucleotides read TGTGCCAGCAGCCACGCGAGCGGTCCTCAAGGGGAGCTGTTTTTT.

The rearrangement links TRBV19 to TRBJ2-7; no firm D call. The germline gives CDR1 LNHDA, CDR2 SQIVND (reference sequence). Trimming removed 5 bases at V and 2 bases at J, with 13 bases between. The CDR3 sequence is 14 residues long. The CDR3 here is CASSAQTATYEQYF. CDR3 DNA: TGTGCCAGTAGTGCCCAGACTGCCACCTACGAGCAGTACTTC.

The chain carries TRBV2 and TRBJ1-1, with D perhaps TRBD1 (5 bases). Germline V lookup: CDR1 SNHLY, CDR2 FYNNEI. V was clipped by 4 bases and J by 7 bases, with 19 bases between them. There are 15 residues in the CDR3. Written as DNA, the CDR3 is TGTGCCAGCAGTGGCCGACTAGGCGGGGGGAATGAAGCTTTCTTT. Residues: CASSGRLGGGNEAFF.

The chain combines TRBV30 with TRBJ2-7; 9 bases align to TRBD1. This CDR3 has 10 amino acids. V lost 3 bases to trimming and J lost 11 bases; unmatched junction nucleotides: 2. The germline CDR1 and CDR2 sequences are GTSNPN and SVGIG (reference sequence). Here the CDR3 reads CAWSRDREYF. In nucleotides, the CDR3 is TGTGCCTGGAGCCGGGACAGGGAGTACTTC.

The chain recombines TRBV28 with TRBJ1-2; unclear D gene. V was trimmed by 5 bases and J by 2 bases, leaving 12 bases between them. Looked up from germline, CDR1 is MDHEN and CDR2 is SYDVKM. The CDR3 length is 14 residues. CDR3 nucleotide sequence: TGTGCCAGCAGTCCGACTCTTCTCAACTATGGCTACACCTTC. Protein product: CASSPTLLNYGYTF.

This sequence joins TRBV9 and TRBJ2-5, with TRBD1 matching 7 bases. V lost 4 bases to trimming and J lost 5 bases; unmatched junction nucleotides: 5. CDR1 and CDR2 from the germline V gene are SGDLS and YYNGEE. This CDR3 region has 13 residues. CDR3 residues: CASSQDRSETQYF. CDR3 nucleotides: TGTGCCAGCAGCCAGGACAGGTCGGAGACCCAGTACTTC.

This clone has a single count. The rearrangement links TRBV25-1 to TRBJ1-4, with a possible D match to TRBD1 (6 bases). This CDR3 has 16 amino acids. Germline V gene data show CDR1 as MGHDK and CDR2 as SYGVNS. Trimming cost V 1 base and J 4 bases, with 13 bases left between them. The CDR3 DNA sequence: TGTGCCAGCAGTGAATCCCGGACAGCGGTTAATGAAAAACTGTTTTTT. This sequence encodes CASSESRTAVNEKLFF.

The gene calls are TRBV6-6 and TRBJ2-5; D unclear. The CDR3 extends over 13 amino acids. The germline gives CDR1 MNHNY, CDR2 SVGAGI (reference sequence). V was cut by 6 bases and J by 5 bases, with 13 bases left in between. CDR3 protein: CASRNADRETQYF. The CDR3 bases are TGTGCCAGCAGAAACGCGGATCGGGAGACCCAGTACTTC.

In this sample, this clone turned up once. CDR3 sequence reads: CASSLAPSGQNYGYTF. The CDR3 nucleotides read TGTGCCAGCAGCTTAGCGCCGAGTGGGCAGAACTATGGCTACACCTTC. The V and J genes are TRBV7-9 and TRBJ1-2; D not resolved. The CDR3 sequence is 16 residues long. The germline gives CDR1 SEHNR, CDR2 FQNEAQ (reference sequence). Deletions cut 0 bases from V and 2 bases from J, with 13 bases between.